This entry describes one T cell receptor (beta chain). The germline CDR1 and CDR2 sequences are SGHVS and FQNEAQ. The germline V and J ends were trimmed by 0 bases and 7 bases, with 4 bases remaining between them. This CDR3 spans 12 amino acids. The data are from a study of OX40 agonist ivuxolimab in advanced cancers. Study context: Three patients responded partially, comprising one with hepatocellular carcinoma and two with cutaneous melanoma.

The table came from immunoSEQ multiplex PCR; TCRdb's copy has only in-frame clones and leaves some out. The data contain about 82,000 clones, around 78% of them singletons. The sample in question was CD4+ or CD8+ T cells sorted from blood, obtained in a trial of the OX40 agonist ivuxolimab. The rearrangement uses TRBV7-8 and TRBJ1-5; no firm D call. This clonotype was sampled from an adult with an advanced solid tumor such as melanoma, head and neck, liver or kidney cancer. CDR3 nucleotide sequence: TGTGCCAGCAGCTTAGCTGGACAGCCCCAGCATTTT. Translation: CASSLAGQPQHF. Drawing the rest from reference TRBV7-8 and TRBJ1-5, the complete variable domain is GAGVSQSPRYKVAKRGQDVALRCDPISGHVSLFWYQQALGQGPEFLTYFQNEAQLDKSGLPSDRFFAERPEGSVSTLKIQRTQQEDSAVYLCASSLAGQPQHFGDGTRLSIL.